Shown below are 26 T cell receptor beta chains from a single sample sequenced in a study of identical twins. TCRdb passed the 5' RACE reads through MiXCR, listing each CDR3 protein once. The table has about 250,000 distinct CDR3 sequences, about 8.9% seen once. This sample also appeared in a second study, on yellow fever vaccine responses in identical twins.

The sample consisted of CD8+ T cells sorted from blood. The receptors derive from a woman aged 18-29 years in good health.

This chain connects TRBV9 to TRBJ2-5; D is ambiguous. The germline gives CDR1 SGDLS, CDR2 YYNGEE. V was trimmed by 0 bases and J by 1 base, leaving 19 bases between them. This CDR3 is 18 amino acids long. As DNA, the CDR3 is TGTGCCAGCAGCGTAGCGTGGGGAACAGATGTAGCCCAAGAGACCCAGTACTTC. Translating gives CASSVAWGTDVAQETQYF.

Only a few counts were recorded for this clonotype. V usage is TRBV5-1 and J usage is TRBJ2-1; TRBD1 matches at 9 bases. Germline CDR1 reads SGHRS; CDR2 reads YFSETQ. The CDR3 runs 16 residues. After removal of 3 bases from V and 4 bases from J, the junction contained 8 bases not matched to a gene. In DNA, the CDR3 is TGCGCCAGCAGCTGGGGTCGGGACAGGGAATACAATGAGCAGTTCTTC. Its translation: CASSWGRDREYNEQFF.

The table lists this clonotype with many counts. The chain combines TRBV6-6 with TRBJ2-5; 11 bases fit TRBD2. The V and J ends lost 0 bases and 5 bases, in that order; junction bases with no gene match: 5. CDR1 and CDR2 (germline): MNHNY, SVGAGI (reference sequence). There are 16 residues in the CDR3. The DNA for the CDR3 is TGTGCCAGCAGTTACTCGCTAGCGGGAGGATCGGAGACCCAGTACTTC. Protein: CASSYSLAGGSETQYF.

The J gene is TRBJ2-3, the V gene TRBV7-9; D is perhaps TRBD2 (5 bases). This CDR3 region has 13 residues. The V gene lost 5 bases and the J gene lost 8 bases, with 14 bases spanning the gap. Looked up from germline, CDR1 is SEHNR and CDR2 is FQNEAQ (reference sequence). CDR3: CASSARSRGTQYF. The DNA for the CDR3 is TGTGCCAGCAGCGCCAGATCTCGGGGTACGCAGTATTTT.

This clonotype was picked up a small number of times. This rearrangement joins TRBV7-9 to TRBJ2-7; D gene ambiguous. This CDR3 has 13 residues. The V end was cut by 5 bases, the J end by 0 bases, with 8 bases between. From germline, CDR1 is SEHNR and CDR2 FQNEAQ (reference sequence). CDR3 loop: CASSPRLSYEQYF. The CDR3 bases are TGTGCCAGCAGCCCCCGACTCTCCTACGAGCAGTACTTC.

The table lists this clonotype with a few counts. The chain has TRBV12-5 and TRBJ1-3, with TRBD1 identical over 7 bases. The CDR3 sequence is 17 residues long. Germline CDR1 is LGHNT and CDR2 is FRNRAP. J gave up 0 bases and V 3 bases, and 8 bases lay outside the gene matches. As DNA, the CDR3 is TGTGCTAGTGGTTTCAGTCCGGGGACAGACTCTGGAAACACCATATATTTT. Translating gives CASGFSPGTDSGNTIYF.

This clonotype showed up just a few times. V is TRBV3-1 and J is TRBJ2-3; TRBD2 aligns across 7 bases. J lost 2 bases, V lost 4 bases, and 3 bases had no gene match. Looked up from germline, CDR1 is LGHDT and CDR2 is YNNKEL (reference sequence). CDR3 length: 14 residues. In DNA form, the CDR3 reads TGTGCCAGCAGCCTCCGGGGGGACACAGATACGCAGTATTTT. This translates into CASSLRGDTDTQYF.

In this sample, this clonotype turned up a few times. V gene TRBV6-4 combines with J gene TRBJ2-2; D might be TRBD1 or TRBD2, each matching 6 bases. The CDR3 loop spans 13 amino acids. V gave up 7 bases and J gave up 3 bases, with 9 bases separating them. Germline V lookup: CDR1 MRHNA, CDR2 SNTAGT. The CDR3: CASMEGDTGELFF. The DNA for the CDR3 is TGTGCCAGCATGGAGGGGGACACCGGGGAGCTGTTTTTT.

This clonotype was observed at least ten times. V gene TRBV28 combines with J gene TRBJ2-7, with 8 bases matching TRBD1. Per the germline V gene, CDR1 is MDHEN and CDR2 is SYDVKM. The V gene end was trimmed by 6 bases and the J gene end by 0 bases; junction bases not matched to a gene: 7. This CDR3 contains 15 residues. CDR3 in DNA: TGTGCCAGCAGACGGACAGGGTCAACCTCCTACGAGCAGTACTTC. The encoded protein is CASRRTGSTSYEQYF.

In its sample, this clonotype was seen many times. The gene calls are TRBV24-1 and TRBJ2-1, with D possibly matching TRBD2 (6 bases). Per germline, CDR1 KGHDR and CDR2 SFDVKD. This CDR3 contains 14 residues. Trimming removed 3 bases from V and 3 bases from J, with 8 bases in between. CDR3 in amino acids: CATSDAGSYNEQFF. For the CDR3, the DNA is TGTGCCACCAGTGATGCCGGGAGCTACAATGAGCAGTTCTTC.

This clonotype appeared a few times. V gene TRBV4-3 combines with J gene TRBJ2-1; possibly TRBD2 for D (6 bases). The CDR3 runs 18 residues. Deletions cut 0 bases from V and 2 bases from J, with 17 bases between. CDR1 LGHNA and CDR2 YSLEER come from the germline V gene. The CDR3 protein is CASSQDGSGGVPYNEQFF. The DNA of the CDR3 is TGCGCCAGCAGCCAAGATGGCTCGGGCGGGGTCCCCTACAATGAGCAGTTCTTC.

This clonotype has at least ten counts. The gene calls are TRBV12-3 or TRBV12-4 and TRBJ2-2; 9 nucleotides line up with TRBD2. The CDR3 is made up of 16 amino acids. The V and J ends lost 4 bases and 3 bases, in that order; junction bases with no gene match: 6. CDR3 sequence (DNA): TGTGCCAGCAGTTCCCCTAGCGGGACCCACACCGGGGAGCTGTTTTTT. Protein: CASSSPSGTHTGELFF.

The CDR3 region has the DNA TGTGCCAGCAGCTTAGATCTAGCGGGAGACAATGAGCAGTTCTTC. Translation gives CASSLDLAGDNEQFF. V and J are TRBV7-2 and TRBJ2-1; 10 bases are a match to TRBD2. This CDR3 comprises 15 residues. The V gene end was trimmed by 1 base and the J gene end by 5 bases; junction bases not matched to a gene: 2. CDR1 is SGHTA and CDR2 is FQGNSA in the germline V gene.

V and J are TRBV6-5 and TRBJ2-5; TRBD2 matches 11 bases. The V and J ends lost 4 bases and 5 bases, in that order; junction bases with no gene match: 6. Germline-derived CDR1 and CDR2 are MNHEY and SVGAGI. The CDR3 sequence is 15 residues long. CDR3 region: CASSLASGGRETQYF. DNA for the CDR3: TGTGCCAGCAGTTTGGCTAGCGGGGGGAGGGAGACCCAGTACTTC.

This clonotype was detected a few times. This CDR3 is CASQSGSSIYEQYF. The CDR3 DNA is TGTGCCAGCCAATCGGGTTCTTCCATTTACGAGCAGTACTTC. This chain connects TRBV25-1 to TRBJ2-7; D remains unclear. The V end was cut by 8 bases, the J end by 4 bases, with 18 bases between. The CDR3 covers 14 residues. Germline-derived CDR1 and CDR2 are MGHDK and SYGVNS.

This clonotype was seen more than once but under ten times. The chain is built from TRBV25-1 and TRBJ1-4; D uncertain. Germline V gene sequence: CDR1 MGHDK, CDR2 SYGVNS. The CDR3 contains 16 residues. The V and J ends lost 11 bases and 4 bases respectively, with 23 bases between them. In DNA form, the CDR3 reads TGTGCCTCCGTTGGCGGGATCTCGCAACTTAATGAAAAACTGTTTTTT. Its protein is CASVGGISQLNEKLFF.

The rearrangement links TRBV4-1 to TRBJ2-2; 7 bases are a match to TRBD1. The CDR3 extends over 17 amino acids. The J segment lost 6 bases and the V segment lost 0 bases, leaving 10 bases of the junction unmatched. The germline gives CDR1 MGHRA, CDR2 YSYEKL. As DNA, the CDR3 is TGCGCCAGCAGCCAAGAAGCCCAGGGGGTCGGACCCGGGGAGCTGTTTTTT. Its protein product is CASSQEAQGVGPGELFF.

This clonotype has ten or more counts. The genes are TRBV6-1 and TRBJ2-7; D may be TRBD2 (6 bases). Trimming removed 6 bases from V and 3 bases from J, with 27 bases in between. Germline V gene data show CDR1 as MNHNS and CDR2 as SASEGT. The CDR3 is made up of 18 amino acids. The CDR3 DNA reads as TGTGCCAGCAGGGCCAACCTGGCACCGACTAGGGAGTACTACGAGCAGTACTTC. Translation: CASRANLAPTREYYEQYF.

This clonotype was found a few times. The genes are TRBV20-1 and TRBJ2-5; 10 nucleotides agree with TRBD2. CDR1 and CDR2 from the germline V gene are DFQATT and SNEGSKA (reference sequence). V lost 6 bases and J lost 5; bases outside the gene matches: 12. There are 15 residues in the CDR3. The CDR3 is CSAQSLAGVVETQYF. CDR3 DNA: TGCAGTGCCCAATCCCTAGCGGGAGTGGTCGAGACCCAGTACTTC.

This clonotype was found many times. V gene TRBV28 combines with J gene TRBJ2-7; D may be TRBD1 (5 bases). This CDR3 spans 15 amino acids. The germline V gene has CDR1 MDHEN and CDR2 SYDVKM. Between the trimmed V and J ends, which lost 10 bases and 1 base, there was a span of 20 bases. The CDR3 reads CATRSSVGASYEQYF. CDR3 sequence (DNA): TGTGCCACACGATCTTCGGTTGGGGCATCCTACGAGCAGTACTTC.

V is TRBV9 and J is TRBJ2-2, with TRBD2 matching over 10 bases. The CDR3 has 16 residues. V dropped 0 bases and J dropped 5; count of bases not matched to a gene: 4. Germline lookup yields CDR1 SGDLS and CDR2 YYNGEE. This chain's CDR3 is CASSVEAGGPTGELFF. As DNA, the CDR3 is TGTGCCAGCAGCGTAGAAGCGGGAGGGCCGACCGGGGAGCTGTTTTTT.

This clonotype was recorded a few times. The chain uses TRBV5-6 and TRBJ2-7; tentatively, D is TRBD1 (6 bases). Germline assignment: CDR1 SGHDT and CDR2 YYEEEE. The CDR3 runs 13 residues. Deletions cut 9 bases from V and 0 bases from J, with 13 bases between. As DNA, the CDR3 is TGTGCCACCACCAGGGGCAGCTCCTACGAGCAGTACTTC. As protein: CATTRGSSYEQYF.

The rearrangement joins TRBV4-3 to TRBJ2-3, with TRBD2 identical over 8 bases. V lost 1 base, J lost 1 base, and 1 base stayed unmatched. The germline V gene has CDR1 LGHNA and CDR2 YSLEER. This CDR3 is 15 amino acids long. CDR3 DNA sequence: TGCGCCAGCAGCCAAGTGACTAGCGGCACAGATACGCAGTATTTT. Its protein product is CASSQVTSGTDTQYF.

The chain combines TRBV4-1 with TRBJ1-5; no definite D call. V dropped 0 bases and J dropped 6 bases, with 6 bases sitting between them. The CDR3 is 13 residues long. CDR1 is MGHRA and CDR2 is YSYEKL in the germline V gene. The CDR3 loop reads CASSQDVLQPQHF. The CDR3 coding sequence is TGCGCCAGCAGCCAAGATGTGCTTCAGCCCCAGCATTTT.

This clonotype was seen ten or more times. The chain is built from TRBV20-1 and TRBJ2-7; D gene unclear. Per the germline V gene, CDR1 is DFQATT and CDR2 is SNEGSKA (reference sequence). CDR3 length equals 12 residues. The ends were cut back, 0 bases at V and 4 bases at J, with 7 bases in the middle. CDR3 sequence: CSARDPGYEQYF. The CDR3 nucleotides read TGCAGTGCTAGAGATCCCGGATACGAGCAGTACTTC.

This clonotype was seen many times. This chain joins TRBV5-6 and TRBJ2-7; D is possibly TRBD1 (6 bases). Trimming left V 4 bases short and J 3 bases short, with 14 bases between. Germline V lookup: CDR1 SGHDT, CDR2 YYEEEE. This CDR3 contains 14 residues. The CDR3, as DNA: TGTGCCAGCAGCCAAAGGGACACAAGCTACGAGCAGTACTTC. Amino acids: CASSQRDTSYEQYF. Looking up the rest from reference TRBV5-6 and TRBJ2-7 gives the full variable domain: DAGVTQSPTHLIKTRGQQVTLRCSPKSGHDTVSWYQQALGQGPQFIFQYYEEEERQRGNFPDRFSGHQFPNYSSELNVNALLLGDSALYLCASSQRDTSYEQYFGPGTRLTVT.